This T cell receptor beta chain was retrieved from a study of shared clonotypes between healthy human individuals. Notes on the study in general: Non-shared clonotypes showed lower generation probabilities than clonotypes common to all four donors. Naive subsets, compared against memory subsets, generally had larger estimated richness values. Incomplete sequencing of sorted subsets was indicated by rarefaction despite large depth.

Note on this clone: Its antigen is currently unknown.

Germline V CDR1 and CDR2: MDHEN, SYDVKM. Trimming removed 1 base from V and 3 bases from J, with 13 bases in between. The CDR3 contains 15 residues. The protocol was immunoSEQ multiplex PCR, while the TCRdb copy is restricted to in-frame clones and leaves out a portion. The data show nearly 2 million clones, with about 95% seen just once and less than 1.5% held by the top ten. CD45RO-negative CD8 cells positively selected for CCR7 made up the naive population, which excluded terminally differentiated effector memory CD45RA+ cells. This chain uses TRBV28 with TRBJ2-7; D may be TRBD1 (6 bases). This TCR was recovered from a man aged 18 to 35 in good health. Specimen: naive CD8+ T cells sorted from blood. In DNA form, the CDR3 reads TGTGCCAGCAGTTTATCCCCCAGGGGCCTCTACGAGCAGTACTTC. Protein product: CASSLSPRGLYEQYF.